This TCR beta chain was identified in a study of T cell responses to AZD1222 COVID-19 vaccine. Study findings and constraints: A mostly white British donor set with more females was recruited, and clonal diversity was possibly underestimated. Repertoire sampling happened only post peak T cell response. At study baseline, merely six AZD1222 recipients were seropositive.

Generated by immunoSEQ multiplex PCR, the TCRdb table keeps only in-frame clones and is missing some. The sample holds some 150,000 clones, just over 90% seen once. As to this clone: Its antigen is as yet unknown.

V dropped 3 bases and J dropped 9 bases, with 9 bases sitting between them. This CDR3 is 12 amino acids long. Germline CDR1 reads LNHDA; CDR2 reads SQIVND (reference sequence). The source material was peripheral blood, sampled on day 0 of AZD1222 vaccination. The source of this sequence is an adult in good health. The V gene is TRBV19, the J gene TRBJ2-1; D is ambiguous. CDR3 loop: CASSIEPREQFF. CDR3 DNA sequence: TGTGCCAGTAGTATCGAGCCCCGTGAGCAGTTCTTC.